This T cell receptor beta chain is drawn from a study of cytomegalovirus exposure and HLA in healthy donors. With respect to this clone: Its antigen is not known.

Notes on the study in general: Sequences of the TCR beta chain were said to predict the HLA-A and HLA-B alleles of most subjects accurately. Among donors in an Asian-associated ancestry cluster, a later analysis reportedly found fewer N-insertions than the roughly 700-donor mean.

Researchers ran the PCR with 60 Vbeta and 13 Jbeta primers. Measured with immunoSEQ multiplex PCR; TCRdb has only the in-frame clones, and not every one. The data contain 150,000 or so clones, just under 80% of them singletons. Germline V gene lookup returns CDR1 MGHRA and CDR2 YSYEKL. V lost 4 bases, J lost 3 bases, and 9 bases lay in between. CDR3 length equals 13 residues. Sequenced material: PBMCs. The gene calls are TRBV4-1 and TRBJ1-1; tentative D call: TRBD1 (5 bases). This sequence was found in a woman between 40 and 55 years old in good health and CMV-seropositive. CDR3 amino acids: CASSLDSDTEAFF. The CDR3 DNA follows: TGCGCCAGCAGCCTAGACAGTGACACTGAAGCTTTCTTT.